The clone carrying this TCR beta chain was detected only a few times. What it binds is unknown. There were TCR beta CDR3 regions amplified from RNA transcripts. HTBI primers were employed in a first-round RT-PCR of the TCR CDR3. TCRdb recomputed calls from the multiplex PCR reads with MiXCR, one row per CDR3 protein. The sample records roughly 400,000 distinct CDR3 sequences, roughly 25% being singletons. Disease duration under 2 months; hyperthyroidism patients were aged 18 to 65. The data derive from a study of T cells in Graves' hyperthyroidism and ophthalmopathy. Findings and caveats of the study: A 13 V-J signature model discriminated ophthalmopathy versus stable hyperthyroidism.

Sequences were obtained from blood. This TCR was sampled from a man aged 50-60 years with Graves' hyperthyroidism.

CDR3 in DNA: TGTGCCAGCAGCCGCCGCCGGGGGACCCCTCTCTTCGCGAACACCGGGGAGCTGTTTTTT. It translates to CASSRRRGTPLFANTGELFF. The V call is TRBV11-2, the J call TRBJ2-2, with TRBD2 as a possible D gene (6 bases). CDR1 and CDR2 (germline): SGHAT, FQNNGV. This CDR3 is 20 amino acids long. V lost 5 bases, J lost 0 bases, and 25 bases lay in between.